These T cell receptor beta chains were read from a single sample in a study of T cells in localized non-small cell lung cancer. Sequencing was performed with immunoSEQ multiplex PCR; in TCRdb, only in-frame clones are kept and a portion is missing. This table has around 96,000 clones, about nine tenths appearing once. This material consisted of PBMCs, taken before any cancer treatment. The receptors were gathered from a woman aged 35-75 years with stage II squamous cell lung carcinoma. Each CDR3 is given without its conserved first and last residue. Each record gives: V gene, J gene, clone size, CDR3 protein. Clone size, where shown, is once, few, many, or a class for clones that have expanded.

TRBV11-2	TRBJ2-1	.	ASSLRSGTSVHNEQF
TRBV6-4	TRBJ2-4	.	ASSTEGGSAKNIQY
TRBV27	TRBJ1-4	.	ASSLFRNEKLF
TRBV5-4	TRBJ1-2	.	ASSLEGYGYT
TRBV23-1	TRBJ1-2	.	ASSQWYRAKGYT
TRBV19	TRBJ1-1	once	ASRTGQRNTEAF
TRBV4-1	TRBJ1-2	.	ASSQDPLGQGVAYGYT
TRBV5-1	TRBJ1-1	.	ASTLSTRSPWNTEAF
TRBV18	TRBJ2-1	.	ASSPQSSPPYNEQF
TRBV2	TRBJ1-2	.	ASSAGVGNGYT
TRBV19	TRBJ1-2	.	ASSMGTDYNYGYT
TRBV29-1	TRBJ1-3	.	SVGGTFGNTIY
TRBV2	TRBJ1-6	.	ASRGVNSPLH
TRBV19	TRBJ2-7	.	ASRRTGGLGEQY
TRBV5-5	TRBJ1-1	once	ASSFWVGTEAF
TRBV19	TRBJ1-2	.	ASSIGTGSGYT
TRBV5-1	TRBJ2-2	.	ASSPGLDTGELF
TRBV4-1	TRBJ1-3	once	ASSQPGQSSGNTIY
TRBV5-1	TRBJ1-2	once	ASSPGTGAWDYT
TRBV19	TRBJ1-1	.	ASSIETGLAAF
TRBV30	TRBJ1-5	.	AWSPPRAGTDQPQH
TRBV28	TRBJ2-2	.	ASATGGTGELF
TRBV27	TRBJ2-7	few	ASSFGRVYEQY
TRBV6-1	TRBJ2-1	.	ASSEEFGRYNEQF
TRBV29-1	TRBJ2-4	once	SVDRGNIQY
TRBV5-4	TRBJ1-2	.	ASSLLGLRGVGYT
TRBV9	TRBJ1-2	.	ASSVELSGGILYGYT
TRBV5-1	TRBJ2-5	.	ASSLGRPGQETQY
TRBV9	TRBJ1-5	many	ASSVGAAQPQH
TRBV10-1	TRBJ2-1	.	ASRAGTSGYNEQF
TRBV7-8	TRBJ2-1	once	ASSLRSGLAGGRSYNEQF
TRBV6-4	TRBJ2-1	.	ASSDSEVTEQF
TRBV2	TRBJ1-4	.	ASSEWEKLF
TRBV19	TRBJ2-7	.	ASMASGGWEQY
TRBV27	TRBJ2-2	.	ASSGTGAGELF
TRBV19	TRBJ1-5	.	ATRQYSNQPQH
TRBV6-1	TRBJ1-2	.	ASSEALLSRSANYGYT
TRBV5-4	TRBJ1-2	.	ASSLQGVYGYT
TRBV5-6	TRBJ1-2	.	ASSLVSDRTNYGYT
TRBV11-2	TRBJ1-1	.	ASSRTERNTEAF
TRBV5-8	TRBJ1-5	few	ASSLEQGNQPQH
TRBV6-5	TRBJ1-3	.	ASSSTKSSGNTIY
TRBV5-6	TRBJ1-1	.	ASSFNRMNTEAF
TRBV5-4	TRBJ1-1	.	ASSLVGRGNTEAF
TRBV29-1	TRBJ1-1	.	SVGVGTTNTEAF